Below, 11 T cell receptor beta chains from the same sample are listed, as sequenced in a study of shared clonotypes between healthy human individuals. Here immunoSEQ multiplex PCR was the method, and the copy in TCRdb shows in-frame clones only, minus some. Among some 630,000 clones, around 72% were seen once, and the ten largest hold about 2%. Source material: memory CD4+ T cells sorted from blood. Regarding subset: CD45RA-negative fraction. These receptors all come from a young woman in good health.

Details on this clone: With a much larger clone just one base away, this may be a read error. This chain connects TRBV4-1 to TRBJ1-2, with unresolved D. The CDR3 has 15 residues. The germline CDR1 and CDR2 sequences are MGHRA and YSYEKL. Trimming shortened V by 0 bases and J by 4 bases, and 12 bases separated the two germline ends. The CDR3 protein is CASSQDAVGIYGYTF. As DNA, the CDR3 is TGCGCCAGCAGCCAAGATGCAGTGGGTATCTATGGCTACACCTTC.

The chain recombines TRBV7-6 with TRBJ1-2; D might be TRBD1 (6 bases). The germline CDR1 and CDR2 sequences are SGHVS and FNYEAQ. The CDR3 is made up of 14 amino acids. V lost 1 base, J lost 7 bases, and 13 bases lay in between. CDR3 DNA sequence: TGTGCCAGCAGCTTAGGGGGGCGTAACACTGGCTACACCTTC. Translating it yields CASSLGGRNTGYTF.

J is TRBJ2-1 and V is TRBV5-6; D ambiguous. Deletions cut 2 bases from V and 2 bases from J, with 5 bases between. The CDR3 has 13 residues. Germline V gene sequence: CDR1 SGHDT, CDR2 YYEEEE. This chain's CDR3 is CASSFQAYNEQFF. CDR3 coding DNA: TGTGCCAGCAGCTTTCAGGCCTACAATGAGCAGTTCTTC.

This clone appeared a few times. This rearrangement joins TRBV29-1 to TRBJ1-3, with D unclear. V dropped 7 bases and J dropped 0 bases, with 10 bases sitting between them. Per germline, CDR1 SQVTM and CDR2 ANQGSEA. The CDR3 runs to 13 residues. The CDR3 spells CSGRQTSGNTIYF. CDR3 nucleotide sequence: TGCAGCGGCCGGCAGACCTCTGGAAACACCATATATTTT.

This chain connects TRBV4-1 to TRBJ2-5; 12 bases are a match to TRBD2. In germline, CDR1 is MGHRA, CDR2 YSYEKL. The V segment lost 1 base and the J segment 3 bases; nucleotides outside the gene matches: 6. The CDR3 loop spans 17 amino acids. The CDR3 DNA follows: TGCGCCAGCAGCCAAGGACTAGCGGGAGTTCGGGAAGAGACCCAGTACTTC. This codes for CASSQGLAGVREETQYF.

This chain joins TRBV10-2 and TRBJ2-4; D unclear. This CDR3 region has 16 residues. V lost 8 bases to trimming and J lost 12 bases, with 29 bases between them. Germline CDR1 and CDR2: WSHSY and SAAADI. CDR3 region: CASLSLARVTKPAQYF. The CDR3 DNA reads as TGCGCCAGCCTATCTCTGGCCAGAGTAACGAAACCCGCTCAGTACTTC.

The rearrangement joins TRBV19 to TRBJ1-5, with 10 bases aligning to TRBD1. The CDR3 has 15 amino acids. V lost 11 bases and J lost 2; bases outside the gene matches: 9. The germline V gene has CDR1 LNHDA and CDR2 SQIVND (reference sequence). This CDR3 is CACRDRGNGNQPQHF. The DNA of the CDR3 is TGTGCCTGCCGGGACAGGGGTAATGGCAATCAGCCCCAGCATTTT.

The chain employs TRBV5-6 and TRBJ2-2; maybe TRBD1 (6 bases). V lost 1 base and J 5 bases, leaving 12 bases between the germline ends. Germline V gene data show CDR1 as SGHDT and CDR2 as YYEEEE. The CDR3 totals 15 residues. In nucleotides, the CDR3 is TGTGCCAGCAGCTTGACACAGGGACGGACCGGGGAGCTGTTTTTT. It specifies CASSLTQGRTGELFF.

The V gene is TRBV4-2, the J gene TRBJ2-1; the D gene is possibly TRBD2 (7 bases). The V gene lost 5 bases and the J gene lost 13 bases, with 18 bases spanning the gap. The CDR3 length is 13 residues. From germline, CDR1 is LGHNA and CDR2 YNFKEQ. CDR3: CASSGQTSLNQFF. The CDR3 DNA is TGTGCCAGCAGCGGACAGACTAGCCTGAACCAGTTCTTC.

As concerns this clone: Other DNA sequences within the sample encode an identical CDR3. The CDR3 nucleotides read TGCGCCAGCAGCTTGACTAGCGTGGCCTACAATGAGCAGTTCTTC. It yields the protein CASSLTSVAYNEQFF. This chain uses TRBV5-1 with TRBJ2-1; 7 nucleotides agree with TRBD2. The CDR3 sequence is 15 residues long. Germline CDR1 SGHRS, CDR2 YFSETQ. Trimming removed 1 base from V and 2 bases from J; junction bases left unmatched: 3.

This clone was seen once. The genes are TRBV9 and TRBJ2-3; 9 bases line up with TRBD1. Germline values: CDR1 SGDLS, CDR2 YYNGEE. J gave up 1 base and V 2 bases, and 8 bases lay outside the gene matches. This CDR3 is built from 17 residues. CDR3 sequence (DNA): TGTGCCAGCAGCGTCACCGGGACAGGGCTGGGCACAGATACGCAGTATTTT. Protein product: CASSVTGTGLGTDTQYF.